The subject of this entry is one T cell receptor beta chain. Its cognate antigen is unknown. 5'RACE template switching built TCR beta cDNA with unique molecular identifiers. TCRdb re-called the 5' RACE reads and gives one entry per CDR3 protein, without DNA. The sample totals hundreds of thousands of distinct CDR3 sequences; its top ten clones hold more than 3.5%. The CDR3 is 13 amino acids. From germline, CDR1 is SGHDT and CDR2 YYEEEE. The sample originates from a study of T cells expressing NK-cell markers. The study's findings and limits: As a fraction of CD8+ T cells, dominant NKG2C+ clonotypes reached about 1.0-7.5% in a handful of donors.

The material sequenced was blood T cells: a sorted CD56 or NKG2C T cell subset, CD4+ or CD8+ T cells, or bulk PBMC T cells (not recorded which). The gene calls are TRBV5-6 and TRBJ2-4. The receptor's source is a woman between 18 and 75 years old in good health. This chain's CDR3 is CASSLVAKNIQYF.